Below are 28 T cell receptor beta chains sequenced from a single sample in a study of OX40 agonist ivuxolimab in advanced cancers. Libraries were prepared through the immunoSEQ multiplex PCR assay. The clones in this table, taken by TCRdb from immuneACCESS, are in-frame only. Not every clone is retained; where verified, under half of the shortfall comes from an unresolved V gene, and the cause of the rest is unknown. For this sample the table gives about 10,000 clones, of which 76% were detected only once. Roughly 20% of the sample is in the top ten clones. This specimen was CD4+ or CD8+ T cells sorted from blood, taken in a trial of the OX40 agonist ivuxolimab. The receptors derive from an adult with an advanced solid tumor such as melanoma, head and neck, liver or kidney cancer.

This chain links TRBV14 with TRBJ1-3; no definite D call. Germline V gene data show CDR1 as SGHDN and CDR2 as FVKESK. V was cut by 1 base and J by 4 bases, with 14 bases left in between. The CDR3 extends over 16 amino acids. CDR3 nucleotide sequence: TGTGCCAGCAGCCAAGGGCAGCTACAGTCCGGAAACACCATATATTTT. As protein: CASSQGQLQSGNTIYF.

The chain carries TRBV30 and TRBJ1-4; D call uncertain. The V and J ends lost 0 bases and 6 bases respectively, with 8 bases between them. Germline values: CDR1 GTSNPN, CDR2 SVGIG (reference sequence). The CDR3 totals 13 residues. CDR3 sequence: CAWSVEVDEKLFF. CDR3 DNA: TGTGCCTGGAGTGTGGAGGTCGATGAAAAACTGTTTTTT. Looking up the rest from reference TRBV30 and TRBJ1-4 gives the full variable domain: SQTIHQWPATLVQPVGSPLSLECTVEGTSNPNLYWYRQAAGRGLQLLFYSVGIGQISSEVPQNLSASRPQDRQFILSSKKLLLSDSGFYLCAWSVEVDEKLFFGSGTQLSVL.

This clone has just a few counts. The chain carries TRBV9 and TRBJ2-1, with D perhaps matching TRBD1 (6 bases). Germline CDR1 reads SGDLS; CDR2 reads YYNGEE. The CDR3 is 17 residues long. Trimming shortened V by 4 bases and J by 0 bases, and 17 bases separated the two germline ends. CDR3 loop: CASSMNRESFSYNEQFF. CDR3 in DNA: TGTGCCAGCAGCATGAACAGGGAATCCTTCTCCTACAATGAGCAGTTCTTC.

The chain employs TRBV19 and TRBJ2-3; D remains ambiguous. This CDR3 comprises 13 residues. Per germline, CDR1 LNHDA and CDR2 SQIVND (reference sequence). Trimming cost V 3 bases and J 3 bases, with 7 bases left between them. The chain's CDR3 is CASSMAGTDTQYF. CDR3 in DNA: TGTGCCAGTAGTATGGCCGGAACAGATACGCAGTATTTT. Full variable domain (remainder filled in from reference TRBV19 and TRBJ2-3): DGGITQSPKYLFRKEGQNVTLSCEQNLNHDAMYWYRQDPGQGLRLIYYSQIVNDFQKGDIAEGYSVSREKKESFPLTVTSAQKNPTAFYLCASSMAGTDTQYFGPGTRLTVL.

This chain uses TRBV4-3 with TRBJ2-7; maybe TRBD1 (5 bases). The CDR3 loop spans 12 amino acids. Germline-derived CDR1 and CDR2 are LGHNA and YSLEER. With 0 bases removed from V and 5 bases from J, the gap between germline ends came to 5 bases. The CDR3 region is CASSQEGHEQYF. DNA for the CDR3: TGCGCCAGCAGCCAAGAGGGGCACGAGCAGTACTTC.

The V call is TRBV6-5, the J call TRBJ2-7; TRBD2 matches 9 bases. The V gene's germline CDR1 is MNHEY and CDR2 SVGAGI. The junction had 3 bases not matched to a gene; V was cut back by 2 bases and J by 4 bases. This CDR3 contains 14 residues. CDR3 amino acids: CASSYLGLAYEQYF. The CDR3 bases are TGTGCCAGCAGTTACCTGGGACTAGCTTACGAGCAGTACTTC.

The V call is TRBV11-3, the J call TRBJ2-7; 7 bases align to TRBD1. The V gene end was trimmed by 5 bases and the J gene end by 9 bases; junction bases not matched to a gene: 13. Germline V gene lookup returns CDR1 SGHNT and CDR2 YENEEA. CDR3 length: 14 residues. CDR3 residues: CASSPGTEFMRQYF. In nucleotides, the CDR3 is TGTGCCAGCAGCCCCGGGACAGAGTTTATGAGGCAGTACTTC.

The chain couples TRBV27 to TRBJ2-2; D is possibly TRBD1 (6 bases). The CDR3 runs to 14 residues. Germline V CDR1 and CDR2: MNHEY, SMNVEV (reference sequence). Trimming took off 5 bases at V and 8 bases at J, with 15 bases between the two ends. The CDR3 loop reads CASSGGHLSGELFF. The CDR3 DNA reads TGTGCCAGCAGTGGGGGACACCTTTCTGGGGAGCTGTTTTTT.

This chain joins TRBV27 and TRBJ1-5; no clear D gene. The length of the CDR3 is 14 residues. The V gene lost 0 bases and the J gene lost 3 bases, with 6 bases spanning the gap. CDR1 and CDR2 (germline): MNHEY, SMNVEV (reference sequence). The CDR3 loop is CASSLSWPNQPQHF. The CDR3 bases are TGTGCCAGCAGTTTATCATGGCCCAATCAGCCCCAGCATTTT.

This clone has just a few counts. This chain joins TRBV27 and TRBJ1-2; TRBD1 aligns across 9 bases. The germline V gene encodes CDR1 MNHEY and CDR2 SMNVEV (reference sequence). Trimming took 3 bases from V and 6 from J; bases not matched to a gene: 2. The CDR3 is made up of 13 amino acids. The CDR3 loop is CASSFTGGDGYTF. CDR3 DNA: TGTGCCAGCAGTTTCACAGGGGGCGATGGCTACACCTTC.

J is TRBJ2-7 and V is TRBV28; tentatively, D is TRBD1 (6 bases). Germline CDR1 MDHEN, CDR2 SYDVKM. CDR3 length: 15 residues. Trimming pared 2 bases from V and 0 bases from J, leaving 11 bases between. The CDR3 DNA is TGTGCCAGCAGTTTAGCCAGGGGCAGCTCCTACGAGCAGTACTTC. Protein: CASSLARGSSYEQYF. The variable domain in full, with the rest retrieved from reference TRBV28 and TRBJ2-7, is DVKVTQSSRYLVKRTGEKVFLECVQDMDHENMFWYRQDPGLGLRLIYFSYDVKMKEKGDIPEGYSVSREKKERFSLILESASTNQTSMYLCASSLARGSSYEQYFGPGTRLTVT.

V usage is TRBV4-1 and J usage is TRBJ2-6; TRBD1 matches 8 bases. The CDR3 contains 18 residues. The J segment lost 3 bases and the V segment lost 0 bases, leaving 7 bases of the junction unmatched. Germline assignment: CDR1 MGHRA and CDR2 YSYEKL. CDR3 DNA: TGCGCCAGCAGCCAAGATCAGCAGGGGGCCCATGGGGCCAACGTCCTGACTTTC. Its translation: CASSQDQQGAHGANVLTF.

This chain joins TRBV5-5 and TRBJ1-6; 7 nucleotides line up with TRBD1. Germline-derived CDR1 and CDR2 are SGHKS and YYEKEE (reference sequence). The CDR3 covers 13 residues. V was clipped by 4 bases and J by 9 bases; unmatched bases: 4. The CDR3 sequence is CASSPGDSSPLHF. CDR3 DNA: TGTGCCAGCAGCCCGGGGGACAGTTCACCCCTCCACTTT.

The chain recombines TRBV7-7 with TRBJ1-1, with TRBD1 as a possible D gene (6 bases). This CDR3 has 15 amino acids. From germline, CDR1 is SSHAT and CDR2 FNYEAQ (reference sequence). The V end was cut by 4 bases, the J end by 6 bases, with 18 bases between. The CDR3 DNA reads TGTGCCAGCAGCTCCGCCCCTACAGGGATCGCTGAAGCTTTCTTT. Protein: CASSSAPTGIAEAFF.

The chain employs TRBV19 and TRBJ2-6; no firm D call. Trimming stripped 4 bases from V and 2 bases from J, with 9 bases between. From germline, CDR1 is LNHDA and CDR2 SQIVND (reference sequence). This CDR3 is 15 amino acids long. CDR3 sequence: CASSNSPPGANVLTF. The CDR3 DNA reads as TGTGCCAGTAGTAACTCCCCTCCTGGGGCCAACGTCCTGACTTTC.

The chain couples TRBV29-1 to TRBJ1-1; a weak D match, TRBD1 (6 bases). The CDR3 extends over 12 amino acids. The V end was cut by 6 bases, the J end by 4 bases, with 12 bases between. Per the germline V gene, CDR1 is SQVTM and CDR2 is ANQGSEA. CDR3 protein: CSVYREITEAFF. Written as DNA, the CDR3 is TGCAGCGTATACAGGGAGATCACTGAAGCTTTCTTT.

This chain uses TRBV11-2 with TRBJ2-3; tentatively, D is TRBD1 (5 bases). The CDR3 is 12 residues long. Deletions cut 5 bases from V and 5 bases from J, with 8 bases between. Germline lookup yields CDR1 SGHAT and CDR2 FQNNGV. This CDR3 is CASSPTGDTQYF. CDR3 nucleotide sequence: TGTGCCAGCAGCCCCACAGGAGATACGCAGTATTTT.

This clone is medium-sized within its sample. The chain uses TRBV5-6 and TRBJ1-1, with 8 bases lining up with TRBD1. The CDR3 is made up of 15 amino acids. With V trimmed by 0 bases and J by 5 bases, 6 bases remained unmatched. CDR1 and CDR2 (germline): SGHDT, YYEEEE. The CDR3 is CASSLVYGDRTEAFF. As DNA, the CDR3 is TGTGCCAGCAGCTTGGTTTACGGGGACAGGACTGAAGCTTTCTTT.

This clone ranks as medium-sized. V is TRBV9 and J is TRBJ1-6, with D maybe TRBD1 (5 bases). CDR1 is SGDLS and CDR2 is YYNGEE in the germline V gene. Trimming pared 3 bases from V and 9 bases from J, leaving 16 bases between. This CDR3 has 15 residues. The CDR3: CASSAIEGVGSPLHF. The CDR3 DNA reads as TGTGCCAGCAGCGCCATCGAAGGGGTTGGTTCACCCCTCCACTTT.

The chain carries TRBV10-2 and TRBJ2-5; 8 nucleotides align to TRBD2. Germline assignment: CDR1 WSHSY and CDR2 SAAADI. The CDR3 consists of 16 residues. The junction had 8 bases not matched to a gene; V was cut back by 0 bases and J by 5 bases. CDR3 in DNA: TGCGCCAGCAGTGAGTCGACGGGGGGGTCCGGGGAGACCCAGTACTTC. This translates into CASSESTGGSGETQYF.

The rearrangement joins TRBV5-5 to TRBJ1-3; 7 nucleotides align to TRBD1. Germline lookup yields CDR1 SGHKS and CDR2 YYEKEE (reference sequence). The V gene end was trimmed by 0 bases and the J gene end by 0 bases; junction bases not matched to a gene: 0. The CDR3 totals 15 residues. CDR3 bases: TGTGCCAGCAGCTTGGACAGGGGCTCTGGAAACACCATATATTTT. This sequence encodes CASSLDRGSGNTIYF. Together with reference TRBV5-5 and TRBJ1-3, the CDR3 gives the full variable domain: DAGVTQSPTHLIKTRGQQVTLRCSPISGHKSVSWYQQVLGQGPQFIFQYYEKEERGRGNFPDRFSARQFPNYSSELNVNALLLGDSALYLCASSLDRGSGNTIYFGEGSWLTVV.

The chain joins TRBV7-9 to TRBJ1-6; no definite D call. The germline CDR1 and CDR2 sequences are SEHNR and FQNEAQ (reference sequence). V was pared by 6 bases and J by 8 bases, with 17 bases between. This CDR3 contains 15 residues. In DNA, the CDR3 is TGTGCCAGCAGAGGGAAGGAACAGCTCGATTCACCCCTCCACTTT. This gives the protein CASRGKEQLDSPLHF.

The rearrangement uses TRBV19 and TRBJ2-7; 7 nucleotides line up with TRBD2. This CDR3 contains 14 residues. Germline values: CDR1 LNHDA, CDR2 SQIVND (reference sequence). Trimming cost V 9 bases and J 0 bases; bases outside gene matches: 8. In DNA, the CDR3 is TGTGCCAGCACCCTGGGGGGGAACTCCTACGAGCAGTACTTC. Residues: CASTLGGNSYEQYF.

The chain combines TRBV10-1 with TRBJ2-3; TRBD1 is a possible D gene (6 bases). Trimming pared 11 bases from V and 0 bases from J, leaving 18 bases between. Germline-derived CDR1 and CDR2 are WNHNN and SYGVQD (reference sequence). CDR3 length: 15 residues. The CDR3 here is CAQTRGGHSTDTQYF. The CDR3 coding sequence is TGCGCCCAAACTCGAGGGGGACATAGCACAGATACGCAGTATTTT.

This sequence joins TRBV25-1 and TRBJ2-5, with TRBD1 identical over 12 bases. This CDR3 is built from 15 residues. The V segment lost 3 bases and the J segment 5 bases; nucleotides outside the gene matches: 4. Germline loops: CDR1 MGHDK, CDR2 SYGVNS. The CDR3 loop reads CASSEGQGAYETQYF. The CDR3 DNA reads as TGTGCCAGCAGTGAGGGACAGGGGGCTTATGAGACCCAGTACTTC.

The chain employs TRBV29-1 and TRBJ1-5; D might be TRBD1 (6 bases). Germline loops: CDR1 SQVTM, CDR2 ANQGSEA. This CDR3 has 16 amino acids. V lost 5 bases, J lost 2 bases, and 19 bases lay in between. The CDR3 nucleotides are TGCAGCGTTTCCGGAGGGGACACGGAGGGCAATCAGCCCCAGCATTTT. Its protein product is CSVSGGDTEGNQPQHF. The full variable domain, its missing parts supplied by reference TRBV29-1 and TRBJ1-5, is SAVISQKPSRDICQRGTSLTIQCQVDSQVTMMFWYRQQPGQSLTLIATANQGSEATYESGFVIDKFPISRPNLTFSTLTVSNMSPEDSSIYLCSVSGGDTEGNQPQHFGDGTRLSIL.

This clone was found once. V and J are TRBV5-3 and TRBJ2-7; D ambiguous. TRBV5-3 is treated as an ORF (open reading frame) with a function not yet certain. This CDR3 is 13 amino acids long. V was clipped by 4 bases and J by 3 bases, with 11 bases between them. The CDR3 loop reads CARSPDVVYEQYF. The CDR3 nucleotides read TGTGCCAGAAGCCCGGACGTCGTCTACGAGCAGTACTTC.

CDR3 DNA sequence: TGTGCCAGCAGTTCGTACCGGTATGGCGAGCAGTACTTC. This codes for CASSSYRYGEQYF. The chain joins TRBV27 to TRBJ2-7, with unresolved D. V was shortened by 4 bases and J by 6 bases, with 13 bases between the two germline ends. The CDR3 spans 13 residues. CDR1 MNHEY and CDR2 SMNVEV come from the germline V gene (reference sequence).